This is a list of T cell receptor beta chains from one sample in a study of blood T cells in healthy people across ages. Each CDR3 protein is one row after TCRdb ran MiXCR on the 5' RACE reads. The repertoire consists of 650,000 to 800,000 distinct CDR3 sequences, with approximately 48% occurring once and the leading ten covering around 18%. The specimen was blood. Receptors originate from a man aged 60-69 years in good health. Both conserved end residues are part of each CDR3. D genes are given only for firm matches. Size is omitted from some rows. Given values are once, few, many or a class for expanded clones.

TRBD2	TRBV7-6	TRBJ2-3	few	TGTGCCAGCAGCTTAGCCGCGGGGGGGCTAGGAGATACGCAGTATTTT	CASSLAAGGLGDTQYF
.	TRBV6-5	TRBJ1-2	.	TGTGCCAGCAGCTACTCGATCCGCGGGGTCCCCTATGGCTACACCTTC	CASSYSIRGVPYGYTF
.	TRBV4-3	TRBJ1-5	.	TGCGCCAGCAGCCAAGACAGGGGAGGGAGTCAGCCCCAGCATTTT	CASSQDRGGSQPQHF
TRBD2	TRBV29-1	TRBJ2-5	many	TGCAGCGTTAAAGCGGGGGAGACCCAGTACTTC	CSVKAGETQYF
TRBD1	TRBV20-1	TRBJ1-6	few	TGCAGTGCTAGACCGGGACAGCAGTATCATTCACCCCTCCACTTT	CSARPGQQYHSPLHF
.	TRBV21-1	TRBJ1-2	.	TGTGCCAGCAAATCTTGGACAAGTTATGGCTACACCTTC	CASKSWTSYGYTF
.	TRBV12-3/TRBV12-4	TRBJ2-5	few	TGTGCCAGCAGTTTCGGGCAGCACCAGTACTTC	CASSFGQHQYF
.	TRBV12-3/TRBV12-4	TRBJ2-3	.	TGTACCAGCAGTTTATCTGCGGATACGCAGTATTTT	CTSSLSADTQYF
TRBD2	TRBV10-3	TRBJ2-3	few	TGTGCCATCAGCCTAGCGGGGGGTAAGGATACGCAGTATTTT	CAISLAGGKDTQYF
TRBD2	TRBV12-3/TRBV12-4	TRBJ2-5	.	TGTGCCAGCAGCCAGCTAGCGGGGGGGATCTCGGGAGAGACCCAGTACTTC	CASSQLAGGISGETQYF
.	TRBV2	TRBJ2-7	.	TGTGCCAGCAGTGAAGGAGTGCCCTCATCCTACGAGCAGTACTTC	CASSEGVPSSYEQYF
.	TRBV7-2	TRBJ2-1	few	TGTGCCAGCAGCGATCGACACTACAATGAGCAGTTCTTC	CASSDRHYNEQFF
TRBD1	TRBV12-3/TRBV12-4	TRBJ2-2	.	TGTGCCAGCAGTTTCGCGACAGGGCGAACCGGGGAGCTGTTTTTT	CASSFATGRTGELFF
TRBD2	TRBV6-2/TRBV6-3	TRBJ2-5	.	TGTGCCAGCAGTGACTCGGGGACTACGAAAGAGACCCAGTACTTC	CASSDSGTTKETQYF
.	TRBV20-1	TRBJ1-2	.	TGCAGTGCTAGTGGGGGGGGGAACTATGGCTACACCTTC	CSASGGGNYGYTF
TRBD2	TRBV24-1	TRBJ2-3	.	TGTGCCACCAGTGATTTAACGGGGGGGCAGCTAGATACGCAGTATTTT	CATSDLTGGQLDTQYF
TRBD1	TRBV29-1	TRBJ1-2	.	TGCAGCGTTGTAGCGACAGGGGGGAACTATGGCTACACCTTC	CSVVATGGNYGYTF